A selection of T cell receptor beta chains follows, all from one sample in a study of blood T cell repertoires in COVID-19. TCRdb's copy holds only in-frame clones and misses some; the assay was immunoSEQ multiplex PCR. The profile shows fewer than 30,000 clones, more than 65% of them singletons. The source material was peripheral blood. The source is a man between 45 and 60 years old with active or convalescent COVID-19. CDR3s include the opening cysteine and the closing phenylalanine or tryptophan. D genes are given only for firm matches. For some rows the clone size is stated as once, few or many, or as a class when expanded; others skip it.

TRBJ2-7	few	TRBV30	TRBD1	CAGSTGTVGEQYF	TGTGCCGGTTCAACCGGGACAGTTGGCGAGCAGTACTTC
TRBJ2-2	once	TRBV5-1	-	CASSLESRSGGELFF	TGCGCCAGCAGCTTGGAATCCAGGTCCGGCGGGGAGCTGTTTTTT
TRBJ1-5	-	TRBV7-9	TRBD1	CASSPQGGQPQHF	TGTGCCAGCAGTCCACAGGGGGGTCAGCCCCAGCATTTT
TRBJ1-5	many	TRBV12-3/TRBV12-4	TRBD1	CAISGQGQPQHF	TGTGCCATATCCGGACAGGGGCAGCCCCAGCATTTT
TRBJ2-2	-	TRBV24-1	-	CATSEAGHTGELFF	TGTGCCACCAGTGAGGCAGGGCACACCGGGGAGCTGTTTTTT
TRBJ2-1	-	TRBV6-6	TRBD1	CASTPYGTGTYNEQFF	TGTGCCAGCACCCCCTATGGGACAGGGACCTACAATGAGCAGTTCTTC
TRBJ1-1	-	TRBV30	-	CAWSLKGVVDTEAFF	TGTGCCTGGAGTTTAAAGGGGGTAGTGGACACTGAAGCTTTCTTT
TRBJ2-7	-	TRBV27	-	CASSSRDLEDYEQYF	TGTGCCAGCAGTTCCCGGGACTTGGAGGACTACGAGCAGTACTTC
TRBJ2-7	-	TRBV28	TRBD1	CASSPTGMVGEQYF	TGTGCCAGCAGTCCGACAGGGATGGTGGGGGAGCAGTACTTC
TRBJ2-4	-	TRBV2	-	CASGGSRGTIQYF	TGTGCCAGCGGTGGCAGCAGAGGAACCATTCAGTACTTC
TRBJ2-7	-	TRBV4-1	-	CASSQDTDSGYEQYF	TGCGCCAGCAGCCAAGATACGGATAGCGGCTACGAGCAGTACTTC
TRBJ1-5	-	TRBV5-4	TRBD1	CASSLEGGAGQPQHF	TGTGCCAGCAGCTTGGAAGGGGGCGCGGGGCAGCCCCAGCATTTT
TRBJ1-2	few	TRBV10-3	-	CAITPTGTYGYTF	TGTGCCATCACCCCTACAGGGACCTATGGCTACACCTTC
TRBJ2-7	-	TRBV5-4	-	CASSSVGTYEQYF	TGTGCCAGCAGCTCAGTCGGGACCTACGAGCAGTACTTC
TRBJ1-1	-	TRBV5-4	-	CASSLNLAANTEAFF	TGTGCCAGCAGCTTGAATCTCGCGGCGAACACTGAAGCTTTCTTT
TRBJ2-3	-	TRBV7-9	-	CASSLVGTDTQYF	TGTGCCAGCAGCTTAGTCGGCACAGATACGCAGTATTTT
TRBJ2-5	-	TRBV3-1/TRBV3-2	TRBD1	CASSQDSPGTEQETQYF	TGTGCCAGCAGCCAAGATAGTCCCGGGACAGAACAAGAGACCCAGTACTTC
TRBJ1-2	-	TRBV19	TRBD1	CASSTRRDSLNYGYTF	TGTGCCAGTAGTACCCGCCGGGACAGCCTGAACTATGGCTACACCTTC
TRBJ2-5	-	TRBV7-3	-	CASSLTRETQYF	TGTGCCAGCAGCTTAACGAGGGAGACCCAGTACTTC
TRBJ1-4	-	TRBV2	TRBD1	CASSRQGGEKLFF	TGTGCCAGCAGTCGACAGGGTGGCGAAAAACTGTTTTTT
TRBJ2-1	-	TRBV27	TRBD2	CASSTRTSGSYNEQFF	TGTGCCAGCAGTACCCGGACTAGCGGGAGTTACAATGAGCAGTTCTTC
TRBJ2-7	-	TRBV11-2	-	CASSLPGAVDFTDF	TGTGCCAGCAGCTTACCAGGCGCTGTGGACTTTACGGATTTC
TRBJ2-7	-	TRBV9	TRBD2	CASSVDPAGVYEQYF	TGTGCCAGCAGCGTAGATCCAGCGGGGGTTTACGAGCAGTACTTC
TRBJ2-1	-	TRBV5-1	TRBD2	CASSFGTSGIEQFF	TGCGCCAGCAGCTTCGGGACTAGCGGGATTGAGCAGTTCTTC
TRBJ2-3	-	TRBV11-2	-	CASSFHRDGDTQYF	TGTGCCAGCAGCTTTCACAGGGATGGAGATACGCAGTATTTT
TRBJ2-7	once	TRBV27	TRBD2	CASSPGLAGSYEQYF	TGTGCCAGCAGCCCTGGACTAGCGGGGTCCTACGAGCAGTACTTC
TRBJ1-1	-	TRBV12-3/TRBV12-4	-	CASSLVSGTEAFF	TGTGCCAGCAGTTTGGTCAGCGGCACTGAAGCTTTCTTT
TRBJ1-1	-	TRBV6-2/TRBV6-3	-	CASSYSQGSTEAFF	TGTGCCAGCAGTTACTCCCAGGGATCCACTGAAGCTTTCTTT
TRBJ2-2	-	TRBV19	TRBD2	CASRTVGGGATGELFF	TGTGCCAGCCGTACGGTTGGCGGGGGGGCGACCGGGGAGCTGTTTTTT
TRBJ2-5	few	TRBV11-2	TRBD2	CASSRLAGGLKETQYF	TGTGCCAGCAGCCGACTAGCGGGGGGGTTAAAAGAGACCCAGTACTTC
TRBJ2-7	-	TRBV29-1	TRBD2	CSASWGGSYEQYF	TGCAGCGCATCGTGGGGGGGATCCTACGAGCAGTACTTC
TRBJ2-7	few	TRBV11-2	-	CASSLELASRSVYF	TGTGCCAGCAGCTTAGAGCTAGCCTCGCGGAGCGTGTACTTC
TRBJ2-3	-	TRBV19	-	CASTASRVDTQYF	TGTGCCAGTACTGCTAGCCGGGTGGATACGCAGTATTTT
TRBJ1-3	-	TRBV30	-	CACQGSGNTIYF	TGTGCCTGTCAGGGCTCTGGAAACACCATATATTTT
TRBJ1-4	-	TRBV6-5	TRBD1	CASRTGTGGEKLFF	TGTGCCAGCAGAACCGGGACAGGGGGTGAAAAACTGTTTTTT
TRBJ1-4	few	TRBV5-1	TRBD1	CASSLVPSGTGNEKLFF	TGCGCCAGCAGCTTGGTCCCCTCCGGGACAGGGAATGAAAAACTGTTTTTT
TRBJ2-7	-	TRBV7-6	TRBD2	CASSLGQAGTGYEQYF	TGTGCCAGCAGCCTAGGCCAAGCGGGAACCGGCTACGAGCAGTACTTC
TRBJ1-3	few	TRBV6-5	-	CASRRPEGNTIYF	TGTGCCAGCAGAAGGCCGGAGGGAAACACCATATATTTT
TRBJ2-1	-	TRBV7-9	-	CASSLVVGDFPYNEQFF	TGTGCCAGCAGCTTAGTAGTAGGGGACTTTCCTTACAATGAGCAGTTCTTC
TRBJ1-2	-	TRBV6-4	TRBD1	CASRRDRNYGYTF	TGTGCCAGCAGAAGGGACAGGAACTATGGCTACACCTTC
TRBJ2-7	-	TRBV14	-	CASSLSGLEQYF	TGTGCCAGCAGCTTATCAGGGTTAGAGCAGTACTTC